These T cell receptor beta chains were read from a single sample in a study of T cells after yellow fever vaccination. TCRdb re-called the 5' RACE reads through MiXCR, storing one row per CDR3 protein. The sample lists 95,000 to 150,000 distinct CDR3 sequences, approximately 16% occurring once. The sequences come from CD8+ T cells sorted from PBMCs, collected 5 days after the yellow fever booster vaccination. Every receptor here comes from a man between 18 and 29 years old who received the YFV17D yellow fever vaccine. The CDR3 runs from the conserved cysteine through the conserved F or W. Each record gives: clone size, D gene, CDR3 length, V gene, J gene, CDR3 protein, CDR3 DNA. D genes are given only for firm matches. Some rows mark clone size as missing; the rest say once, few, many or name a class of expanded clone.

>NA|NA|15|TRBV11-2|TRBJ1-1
CASSLDRMWNTEAFF
TGTGCCAGCAGCCTAGATCGTATGTGGAACACTGAAGCTTTCTTT
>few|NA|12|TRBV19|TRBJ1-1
CATHRAGTEAFF
TGTGCCACTCACAGGGCCGGGACTGAAGCTTTCTTT
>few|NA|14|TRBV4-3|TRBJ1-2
CASSHYGDPYGYTF
TGCGCCAGCAGCCATTACGGAGACCCGTATGGCTACACCTTC
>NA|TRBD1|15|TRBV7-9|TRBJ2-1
CASSSIRQGGNEQFF
TGTGCCAGCAGCTCCATTAGACAGGGGGGCAATGAGCAGTTCTTC
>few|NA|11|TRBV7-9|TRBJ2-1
CASSWDRQQFF
TGTGCCAGCAGCTGGGACCGTCAGCAGTTCTTC
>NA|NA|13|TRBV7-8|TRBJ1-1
CASSYLLGAEAFF
TGTGCCAGCAGCTATCTTTTGGGGGCTGAAGCTTTCTTT
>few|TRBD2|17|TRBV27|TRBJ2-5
CASSFGLAGRKQETQYF
TGTGCCAGCAGTTTTGGACTAGCGGGGCGCAAACAAGAGACCCAGTACTTC
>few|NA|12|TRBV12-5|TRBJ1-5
CASGVFNQPQHF
TGTGCTAGTGGGGTTTTCAATCAGCCCCAGCATTTT
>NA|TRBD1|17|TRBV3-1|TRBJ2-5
CASSQDETGFLQETQYF
TGTGCCAGCAGCCAAGACGAGACAGGGTTCCTACAAGAGACCCAGTACTTC
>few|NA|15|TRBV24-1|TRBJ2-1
CATSDLGTLYNEQFF
TGTGCCACCAGTGATTTGGGGACACTTTACAATGAGCAGTTCTTC
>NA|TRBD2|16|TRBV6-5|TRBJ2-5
CASSLSSGGAAETQYF
TGTGCCAGCAGTCTTTCGAGCGGGGGGGCCGCGGAGACCCAGTACTTC
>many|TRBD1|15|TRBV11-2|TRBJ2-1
CASSAGQVGYNEQFF
TGTGCCAGCAGCGCCGGACAGGTGGGCTACAATGAGCAGTTCTTC
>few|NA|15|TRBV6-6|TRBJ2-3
CASSYAISAGDTQYF
TGTGCCAGCAGTTACGCGATATCTGCGGGTGATACGCAGTATTTT
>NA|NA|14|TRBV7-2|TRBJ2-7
CASSLAALDHEQYF
TGTGCCAGCAGCTTAGCGGCTCTGGACCACGAGCAGTACTTC
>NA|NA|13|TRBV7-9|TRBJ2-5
CASSPGSQETQYF
TGTGCCAGCAGCCCGGGGAGCCAAGAGACCCAGTACTTC
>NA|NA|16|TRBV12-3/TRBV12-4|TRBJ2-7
CASSPRDSKSSYEQYF
TGTGCCAGCAGTCCGCGGGACTCAAAGAGCTCCTACGAGCAGTACTTC
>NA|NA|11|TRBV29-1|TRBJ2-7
CSVGGGGEQYF
TGCAGCGTTGGAGGAGGAGGCGAGCAGTACTTC
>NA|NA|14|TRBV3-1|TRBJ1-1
CASSQGGWNTEAFF
TGTGCCAGCAGCCAAGGAGGGTGGAACACTGAAGCTTTCTTT
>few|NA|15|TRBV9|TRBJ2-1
CASSLGDPSYTEQFF
TGTGCCAGCTCCCTGGGGGACCCCTCCTACACTGAGCAGTTCTTC
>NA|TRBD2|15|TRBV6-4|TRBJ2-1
CASSGGTSAGNEQFF
TGTGCCAGCAGTGGCGGGACTAGCGCCGGTAATGAGCAGTTCTTC
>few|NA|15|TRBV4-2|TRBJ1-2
CASSQSLGQLYGYTF
TGTGCCAGCAGCCAATCTCTCGGACAGCTCTATGGCTACACCTTC
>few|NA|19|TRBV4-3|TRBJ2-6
CASSQADTALSSGANVLTF
TGCGCCAGCAGCCAAGCGGACACGGCCCTTAGCTCTGGGGCCAACGTCCTGACTTTC
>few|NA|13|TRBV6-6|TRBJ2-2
CASISGYFGELFF
TGTGCCAGCATCTCAGGGTATTTCGGGGAGCTGTTTTTT
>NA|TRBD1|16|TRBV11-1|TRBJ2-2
CASSHWDSTNTGELFF
TGTGCCAGCAGCCACTGGGACAGCACTAACACCGGGGAGCTGTTTTTT
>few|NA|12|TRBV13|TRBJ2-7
CASSLLSYEQYF
TGTGCCAGCAGCTTGCTCTCCTACGAGCAGTACTTC
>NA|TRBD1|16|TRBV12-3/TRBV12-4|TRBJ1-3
CASSSPGTVSGNTIYF
TGTGCCAGCAGTTCGCCTGGGACAGTCTCTGGAAACACCATATATTTT
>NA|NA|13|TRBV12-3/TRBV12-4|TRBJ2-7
CASSLQAGLEQYF
TGTGCCAGCAGTTTGCAGGCGGGACTCGAGCAGTACTTC
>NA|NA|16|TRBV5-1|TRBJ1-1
CASSPIGGERNTEAFF
TGCGCCAGCAGCCCCATCGGGGGGGAAAGGAACACTGAAGCTTTCTTT
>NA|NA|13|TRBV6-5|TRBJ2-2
CASGRQNTGELFF
TGTGCCAGCGGACGTCAGAACACCGGGGAGCTGTTTTTT
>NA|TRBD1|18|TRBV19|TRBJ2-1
CASSIGGTGYSSYNEQFF
TGTGCCAGTAGTATAGGAGGGACAGGCTATTCGTCCTACAATGAGCAGTTCTTC
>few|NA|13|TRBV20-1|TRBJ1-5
CSARIGNNQPQHF
TGCAGTGCTAGAATCGGGAATAATCAGCCCCAGCATTTT
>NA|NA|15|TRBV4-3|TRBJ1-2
CASSQDAAGAKGYTF
TGCGCCAGCAGCCAAGATGCGGCGGGGGCGAAGGGCTACACCTTC
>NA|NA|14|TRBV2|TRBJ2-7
CASSGAGTPYEQYF
TGTGCCAGCAGTGGAGCCGGGACACCCTACGAGCAGTACTTC
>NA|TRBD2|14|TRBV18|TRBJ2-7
CASSPKPRGGEQYF
TGTGCCAGCTCACCAAAACCGCGGGGAGGGGAGCAGTACTTC
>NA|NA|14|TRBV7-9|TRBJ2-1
CASSLSEHYNEQFF
TGTGCCAGCAGCCTTAGCGAGCACTACAATGAGCAGTTCTTC
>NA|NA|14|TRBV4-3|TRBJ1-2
CASRDTRESYGYTF
TGCGCCAGCAGAGACACAAGGGAGAGCTATGGCTACACCTTC
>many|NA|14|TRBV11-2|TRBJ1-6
CASSLDRVFSPLHF
TGTGCCAGCAGCTTAGACAGGGTTTTCTCACCCCTCCACTTT
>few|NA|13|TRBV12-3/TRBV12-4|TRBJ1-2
CASSGDKNYGYTF
TGTGCCAGCAGCGGTGACAAAAACTATGGCTACACCTTC
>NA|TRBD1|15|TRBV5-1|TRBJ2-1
CASSSRTGAGNEQFF
TGCGCCAGCAGCTCCAGGACAGGTGCAGGGAATGAGCAGTTCTTC
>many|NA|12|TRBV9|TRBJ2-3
CASGIGTDTQYF
TGTGCCAGCGGGATTGGCACAGATACGCAGTATTTT
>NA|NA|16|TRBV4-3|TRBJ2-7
CASSQGFQRDTYEQYF
TGCGCCAGCAGCCAAGGATTCCAGCGGGACACCTACGAGCAGTACTTC
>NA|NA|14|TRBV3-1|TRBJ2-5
CASSQDAIMETQYF
TGTGCCAGCAGCCAAGACGCGATCATGGAGACCCAGTACTTC
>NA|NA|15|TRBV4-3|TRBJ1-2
CASSPGTRNNYGYTF
TGCGCCAGCAGCCCTGGGACAAGAAATAACTATGGCTACACCTTC
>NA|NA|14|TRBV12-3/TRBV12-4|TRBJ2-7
CASSSGRGSYEQYF
TGTGCCAGCAGTTCGGGCCGTGGCTCCTACGAGCAGTACTTC
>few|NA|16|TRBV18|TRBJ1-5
CASSPYLGHSNQPQHF
TGTGCCAGCTCACCCTACTTGGGCCATAGCAATCAGCCCCAGCATTTT
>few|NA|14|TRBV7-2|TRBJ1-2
CASSLDPGYNGYTF
TGTGCCAGCAGCTTAGATCCAGGGTACAATGGCTACACCTTC
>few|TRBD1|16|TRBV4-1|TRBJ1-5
CASSQEWDRGNQPQHF
TGCGCCAGCAGCCAAGAATGGGACAGGGGGAATCAGCCCCAGCATTTT
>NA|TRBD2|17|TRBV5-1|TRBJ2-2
CASSSRPTSGGTGELFF
TGCGCCAGCAGCTCGAGGCCGACTAGCGGGGGAACCGGGGAGCTGTTTTTT
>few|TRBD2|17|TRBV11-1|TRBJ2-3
CASSLGMGLASTDTQYF
TGTGCCAGCAGCTTAGGCATGGGACTAGCTAGCACAGATACGCAGTATTTT
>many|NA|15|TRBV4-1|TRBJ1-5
CASSDRQVSNQPQHF
TGCGCCAGCAGCGATAGACAGGTTAGCAATCAGCCCCAGCATTTT